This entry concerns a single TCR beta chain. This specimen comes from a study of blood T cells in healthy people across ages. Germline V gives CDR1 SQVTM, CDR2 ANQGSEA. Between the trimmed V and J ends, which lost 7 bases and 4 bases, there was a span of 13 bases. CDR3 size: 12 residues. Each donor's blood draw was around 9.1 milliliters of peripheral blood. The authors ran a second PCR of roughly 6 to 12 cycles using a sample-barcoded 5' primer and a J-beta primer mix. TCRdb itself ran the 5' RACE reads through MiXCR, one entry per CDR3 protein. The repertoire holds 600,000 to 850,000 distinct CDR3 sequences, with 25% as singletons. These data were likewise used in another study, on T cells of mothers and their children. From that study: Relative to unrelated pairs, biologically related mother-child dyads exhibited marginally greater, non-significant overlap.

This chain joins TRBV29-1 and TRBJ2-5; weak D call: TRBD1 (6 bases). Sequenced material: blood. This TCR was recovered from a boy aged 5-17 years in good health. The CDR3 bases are TGCAGCGCCCGACAGGCGAGAGAGACCCAGTACTTC. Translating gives CSARQARETQYF.